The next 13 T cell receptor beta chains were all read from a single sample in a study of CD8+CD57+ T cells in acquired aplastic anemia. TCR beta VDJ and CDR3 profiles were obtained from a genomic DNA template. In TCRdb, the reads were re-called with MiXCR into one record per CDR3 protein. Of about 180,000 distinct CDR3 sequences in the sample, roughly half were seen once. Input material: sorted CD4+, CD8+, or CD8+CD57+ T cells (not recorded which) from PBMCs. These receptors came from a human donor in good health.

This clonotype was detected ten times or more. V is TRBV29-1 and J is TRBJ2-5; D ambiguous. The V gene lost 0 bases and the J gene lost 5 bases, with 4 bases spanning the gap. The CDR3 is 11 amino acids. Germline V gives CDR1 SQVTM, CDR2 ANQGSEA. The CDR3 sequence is CSVEDRETQYF. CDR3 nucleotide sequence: TGCAGCGTTGAAGATCGGGAGACCCAGTACTTC.

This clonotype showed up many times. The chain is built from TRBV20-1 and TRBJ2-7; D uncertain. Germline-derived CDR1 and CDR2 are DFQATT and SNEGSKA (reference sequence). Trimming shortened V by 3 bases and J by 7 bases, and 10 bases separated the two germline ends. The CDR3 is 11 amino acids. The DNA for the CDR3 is TGCAGTGCTAGTCCCTTTAGAGAGCAGTACTTC. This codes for CSASPFREQYF.

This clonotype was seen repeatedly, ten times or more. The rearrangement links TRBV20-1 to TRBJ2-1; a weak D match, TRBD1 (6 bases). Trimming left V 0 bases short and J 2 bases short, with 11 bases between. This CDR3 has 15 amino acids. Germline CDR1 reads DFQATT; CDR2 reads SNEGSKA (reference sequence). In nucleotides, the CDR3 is TGCAGTGCTAGAGAACTACGGGACACCTACAATGAGCAGTTCTTC. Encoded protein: CSARELRDTYNEQFF.

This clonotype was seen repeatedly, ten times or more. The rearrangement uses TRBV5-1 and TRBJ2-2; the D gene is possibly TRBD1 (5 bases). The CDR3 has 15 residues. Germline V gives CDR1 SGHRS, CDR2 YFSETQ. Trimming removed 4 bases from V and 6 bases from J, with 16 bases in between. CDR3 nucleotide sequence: TGCGCCAGCAGCCAGAAGCCAGGGATTCCCGGGGAGCTGTTTTTT. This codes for CASSQKPGIPGELFF.

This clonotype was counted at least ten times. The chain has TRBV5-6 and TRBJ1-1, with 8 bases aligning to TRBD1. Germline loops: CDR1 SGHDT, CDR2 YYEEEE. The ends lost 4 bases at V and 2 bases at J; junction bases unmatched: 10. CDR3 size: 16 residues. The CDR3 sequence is CASSRLSGTGNTEAFF. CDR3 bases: TGTGCCAGCAGCCGCCTGTCCGGGACAGGCAACACTGAAGCTTTCTTT.

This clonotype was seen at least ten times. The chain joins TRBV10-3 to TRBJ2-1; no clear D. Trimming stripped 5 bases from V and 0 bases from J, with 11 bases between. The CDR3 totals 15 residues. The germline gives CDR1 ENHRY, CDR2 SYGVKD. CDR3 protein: CAISSPTSSYNEQFF. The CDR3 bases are TGTGCCATCAGTTCCCCTACCAGCTCCTACAATGAGCAGTTCTTC.

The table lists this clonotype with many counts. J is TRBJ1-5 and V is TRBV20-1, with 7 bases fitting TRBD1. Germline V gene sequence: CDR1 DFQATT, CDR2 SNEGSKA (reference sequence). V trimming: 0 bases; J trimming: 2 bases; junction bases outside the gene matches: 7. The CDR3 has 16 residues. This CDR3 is CSARETGNVRNQPQHF. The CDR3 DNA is TGCAGTGCTAGAGAGACAGGGAATGTTCGCAATCAGCCCCAGCATTTT.

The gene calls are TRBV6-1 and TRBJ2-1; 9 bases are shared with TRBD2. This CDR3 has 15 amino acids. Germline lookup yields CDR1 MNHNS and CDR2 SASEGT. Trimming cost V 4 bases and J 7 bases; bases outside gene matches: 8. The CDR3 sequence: CASSGRGGFINEQFF. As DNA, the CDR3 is TGTGCCAGCAGTGGGCGGGGGGGTTTTATTAATGAGCAGTTCTTC.

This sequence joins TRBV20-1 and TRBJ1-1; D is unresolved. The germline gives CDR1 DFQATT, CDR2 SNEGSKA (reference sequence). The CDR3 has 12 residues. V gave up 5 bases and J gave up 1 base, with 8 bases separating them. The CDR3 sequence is CSAGSGNTEAFF. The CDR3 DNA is TGCAGTGCTGGATCAGGGAACACTGAAGCTTTCTTT.

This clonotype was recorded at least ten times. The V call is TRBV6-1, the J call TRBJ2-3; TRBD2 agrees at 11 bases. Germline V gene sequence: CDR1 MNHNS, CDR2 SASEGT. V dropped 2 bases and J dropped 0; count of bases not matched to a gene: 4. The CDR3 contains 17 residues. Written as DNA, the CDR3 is TGTGCCAGCAGTGAATTCAGGACTAGCGGGAGCACAGATACGCAGTATTTT. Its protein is CASSEFRTSGSTDTQYF.

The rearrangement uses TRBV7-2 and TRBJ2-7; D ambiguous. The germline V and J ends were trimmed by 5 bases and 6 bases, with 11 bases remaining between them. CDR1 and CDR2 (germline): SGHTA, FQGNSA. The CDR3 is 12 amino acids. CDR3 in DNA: TGTGCCAGCAGCCATAGTAGGTCCGAGCAGTACTTC. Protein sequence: CASSHSRSEQYF.

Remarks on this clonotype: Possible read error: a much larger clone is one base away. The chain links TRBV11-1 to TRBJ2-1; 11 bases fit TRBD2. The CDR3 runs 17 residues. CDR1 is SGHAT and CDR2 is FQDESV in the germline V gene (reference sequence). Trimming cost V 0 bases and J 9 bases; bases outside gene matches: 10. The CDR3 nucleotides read TGTGCCAGCAGCTTAGCGGAGGCTAGCGGGAGGAAGGGTGAGCAGTTCTTC. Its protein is CASSLAEASGRKGEQFF.

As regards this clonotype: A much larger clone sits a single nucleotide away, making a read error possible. The CDR3 sequence is CASSERKRTDTQYF. The CDR3 DNA sequence: TGTGCCAGCAGTGAACGCAAGAGGACAGATACGCAGTATTTT. The chain carries TRBV6-1 and TRBJ2-3; D is ambiguous. The CDR3 loop spans 14 amino acids. Trimming stripped 2 bases from V and 3 bases from J, with 9 bases between. In germline, CDR1 is MNHNS, CDR2 SASEGT.